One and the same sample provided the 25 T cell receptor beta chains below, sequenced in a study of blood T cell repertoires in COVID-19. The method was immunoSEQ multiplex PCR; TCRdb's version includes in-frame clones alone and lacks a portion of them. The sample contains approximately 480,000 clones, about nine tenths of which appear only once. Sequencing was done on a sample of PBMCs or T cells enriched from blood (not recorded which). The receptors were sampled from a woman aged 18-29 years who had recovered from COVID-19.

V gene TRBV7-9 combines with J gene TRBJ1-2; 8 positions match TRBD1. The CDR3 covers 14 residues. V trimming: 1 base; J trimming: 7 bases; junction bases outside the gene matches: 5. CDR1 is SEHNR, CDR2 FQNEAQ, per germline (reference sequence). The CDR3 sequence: CASSLGTGIGGYTF. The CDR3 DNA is TGTGCCAGCAGCTTAGGGACAGGGATCGGTGGCTACACCTTC.

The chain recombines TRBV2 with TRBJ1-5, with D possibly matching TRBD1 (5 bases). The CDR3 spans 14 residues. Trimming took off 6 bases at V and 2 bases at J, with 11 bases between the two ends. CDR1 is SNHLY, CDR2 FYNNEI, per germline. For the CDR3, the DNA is TGTGCCAGCAGCTCCGGGGGGGGCAATCAGCCCCAGCATTTT. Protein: CASSSGGGNQPQHF.

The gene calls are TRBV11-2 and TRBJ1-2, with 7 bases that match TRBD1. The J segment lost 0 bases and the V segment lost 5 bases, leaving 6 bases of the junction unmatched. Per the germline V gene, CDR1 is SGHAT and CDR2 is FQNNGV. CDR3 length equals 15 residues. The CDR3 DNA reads TGTGCCAGCAGCGGGCACAGGGGAGCTAACTATGGCTACACCTTC. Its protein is CASSGHRGANYGYTF.

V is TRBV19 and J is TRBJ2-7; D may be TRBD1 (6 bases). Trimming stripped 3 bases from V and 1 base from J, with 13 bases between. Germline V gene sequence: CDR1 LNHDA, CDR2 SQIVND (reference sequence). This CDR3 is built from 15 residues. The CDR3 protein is CASSMRGRGSYEQYF. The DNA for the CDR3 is TGTGCCAGTAGTATGAGAGGAAGGGGGTCCTACGAGCAGTACTTC.

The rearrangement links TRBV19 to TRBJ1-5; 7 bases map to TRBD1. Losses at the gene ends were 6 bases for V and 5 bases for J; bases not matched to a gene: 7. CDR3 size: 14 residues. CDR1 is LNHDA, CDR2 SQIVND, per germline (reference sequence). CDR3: CASRTGTAYQPQHF. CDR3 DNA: TGTGCCAGTAGGACCGGGACAGCATATCAGCCCCAGCATTTT. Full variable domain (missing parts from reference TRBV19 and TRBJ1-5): DGGITQSPKYLFRKEGQNVTLSCEQNLNHDAMYWYRQDPGQGLRLIYYSQIVNDFQKGDIAEGYSVSREKKESFPLTVTSAQKNPTAFYLCASRTGTAYQPQHFGDGTRLSIL.

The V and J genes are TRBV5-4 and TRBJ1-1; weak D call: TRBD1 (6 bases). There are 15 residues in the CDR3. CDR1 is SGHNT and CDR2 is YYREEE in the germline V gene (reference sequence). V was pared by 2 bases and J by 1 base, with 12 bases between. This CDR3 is CASSFITGPNTEAFF. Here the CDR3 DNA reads TGTGCCAGCAGCTTCATTACAGGGCCGAACACTGAAGCTTTCTTT.

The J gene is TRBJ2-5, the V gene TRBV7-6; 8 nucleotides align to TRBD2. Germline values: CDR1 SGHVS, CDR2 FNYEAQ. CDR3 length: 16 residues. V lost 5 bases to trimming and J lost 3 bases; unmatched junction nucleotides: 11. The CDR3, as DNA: TGTGCCAGCAGCCCTAAACCGACTAGCGCGAAAGAGACCCAGTACTTC. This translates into CASSPKPTSAKETQYF.

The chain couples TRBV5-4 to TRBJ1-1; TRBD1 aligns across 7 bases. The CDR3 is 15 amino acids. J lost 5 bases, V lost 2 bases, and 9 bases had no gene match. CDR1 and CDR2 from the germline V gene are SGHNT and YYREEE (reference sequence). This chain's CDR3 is CASSFDSGGRTEAFF. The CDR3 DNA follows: TGTGCCAGCAGCTTTGACTCAGGGGGGAGGACTGAAGCTTTCTTT. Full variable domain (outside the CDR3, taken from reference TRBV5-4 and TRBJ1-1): ETGVTQSPTHLIKTRGQQVTLRCSSQSGHNTVSWYQQALGQGPQFIFQYYREEENGRGNFPPRFSGLQFPNYSSELNVNALELDDSALYLCASSFDSGGRTEAFFGQGTRLTVV.

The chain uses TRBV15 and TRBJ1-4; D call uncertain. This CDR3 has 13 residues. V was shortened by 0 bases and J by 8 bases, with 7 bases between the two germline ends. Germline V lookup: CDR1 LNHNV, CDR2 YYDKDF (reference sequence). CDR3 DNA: TGTGCCACCAGCAGAGATAGCTACGAAAAACTGTTTTTT. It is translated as CATSRDSYEKLFF.

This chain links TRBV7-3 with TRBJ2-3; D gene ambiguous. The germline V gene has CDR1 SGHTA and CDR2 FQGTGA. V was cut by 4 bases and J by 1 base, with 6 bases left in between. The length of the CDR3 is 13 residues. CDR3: CASSSSRTDTQYF. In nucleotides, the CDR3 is TGTGCCAGCAGCTCAAGCCGCACAGATACGCAGTATTTT. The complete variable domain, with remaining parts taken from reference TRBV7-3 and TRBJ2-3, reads GAGVSQTPSNKVTEKGKYVELRCDPISGHTALYWYRQSLGQGPEFLIYFQGTGAADDSGLPNDRFFAVRPEGSVSTLKIQRTERGDSAVYLCASSSSRTDTQYFGPGTRLTVL.

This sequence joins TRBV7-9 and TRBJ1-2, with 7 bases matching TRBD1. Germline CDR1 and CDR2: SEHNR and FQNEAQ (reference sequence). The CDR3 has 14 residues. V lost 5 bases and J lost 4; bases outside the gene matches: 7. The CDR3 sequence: CASSPQGVSYGYTF. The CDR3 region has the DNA TGTGCCAGCAGCCCCCAGGGGGTGAGCTATGGCTACACCTTC.

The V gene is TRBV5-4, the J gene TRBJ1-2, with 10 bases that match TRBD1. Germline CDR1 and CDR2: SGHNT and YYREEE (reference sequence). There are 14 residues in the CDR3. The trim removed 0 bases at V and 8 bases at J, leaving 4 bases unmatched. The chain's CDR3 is CASSLGQGAQGYTF. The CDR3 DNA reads TGTGCCAGCAGCTTGGGACAGGGGGCGCAAGGCTACACCTTC. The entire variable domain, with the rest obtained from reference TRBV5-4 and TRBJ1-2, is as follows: ETGVTQSPTHLIKTRGQQVTLRCSSQSGHNTVSWYQQALGQGPQFIFQYYREEENGRGNFPPRFSGLQFPNYSSELNVNALELDDSALYLCASSLGQGAQGYTFGSGTRLTVV.

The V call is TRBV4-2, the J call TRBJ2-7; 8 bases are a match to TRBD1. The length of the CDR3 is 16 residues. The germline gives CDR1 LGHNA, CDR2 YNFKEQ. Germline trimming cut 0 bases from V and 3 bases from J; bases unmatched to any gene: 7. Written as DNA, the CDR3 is TGTGCCAGCAGCCAAGAGGGGTCCGACAGGGGCTACGAGCAGTACTTC. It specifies CASSQEGSDRGYEQYF.

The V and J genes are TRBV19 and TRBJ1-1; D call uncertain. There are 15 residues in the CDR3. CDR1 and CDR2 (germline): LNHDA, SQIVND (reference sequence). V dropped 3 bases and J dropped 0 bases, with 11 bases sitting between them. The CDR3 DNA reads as TGTGCCAGTAGTATCACGGTCCTCATGAACACTGAAGCTTTCTTT. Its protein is CASSITVLMNTEAFF.

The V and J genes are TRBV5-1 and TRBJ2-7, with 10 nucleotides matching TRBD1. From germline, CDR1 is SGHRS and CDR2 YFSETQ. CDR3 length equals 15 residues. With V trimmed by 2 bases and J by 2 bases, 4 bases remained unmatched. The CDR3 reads CASSLGTGETYEQYF. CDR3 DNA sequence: TGCGCCAGCAGCTTAGGGACAGGGGAAACCTACGAGCAGTACTTC. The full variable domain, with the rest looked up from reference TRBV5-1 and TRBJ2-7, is KAGVTQTPRYLIKTRGQQVTLSCSPISGHRSVSWYQQTPGQGLQFLFEYFSETQRNKGNFPGRFSGRQFSNSRSEMNVSTLELGDSALYLCASSLGTGETYEQYFGPGTRLTVT.

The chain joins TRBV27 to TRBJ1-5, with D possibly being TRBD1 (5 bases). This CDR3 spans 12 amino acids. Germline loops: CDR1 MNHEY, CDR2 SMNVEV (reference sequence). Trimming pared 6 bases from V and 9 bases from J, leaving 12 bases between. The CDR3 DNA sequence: TGTGCCAGCAGGGAGGGGATGGGGCCCCAGCATTTT. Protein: CASREGMGPQHF.

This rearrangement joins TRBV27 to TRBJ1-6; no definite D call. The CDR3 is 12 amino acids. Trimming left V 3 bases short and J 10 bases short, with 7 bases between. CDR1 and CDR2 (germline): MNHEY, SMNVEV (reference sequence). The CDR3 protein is CASSFGRSPLHF. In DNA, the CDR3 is TGTGCCAGCAGTTTTGGGCGCTCACCCCTCCACTTT.

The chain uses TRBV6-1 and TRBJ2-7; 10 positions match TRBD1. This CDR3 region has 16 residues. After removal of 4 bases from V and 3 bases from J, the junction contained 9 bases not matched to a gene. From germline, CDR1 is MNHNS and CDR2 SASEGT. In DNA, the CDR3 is TGTGCCAGCAGTGGACGTCGGACAGGGGGTAGCTACGAGCAGTACTTC. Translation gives CASSGRRTGGSYEQYF.

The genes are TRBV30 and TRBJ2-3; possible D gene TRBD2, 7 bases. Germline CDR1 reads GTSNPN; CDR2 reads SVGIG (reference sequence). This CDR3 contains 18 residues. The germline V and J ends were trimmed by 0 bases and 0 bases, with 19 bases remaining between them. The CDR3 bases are TGTGCCTGGAGTGTAGGCGGGGGCCGTCTTCTTAGCACAGATACGCAGTATTTT. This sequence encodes CAWSVGGGRLLSTDTQYF.

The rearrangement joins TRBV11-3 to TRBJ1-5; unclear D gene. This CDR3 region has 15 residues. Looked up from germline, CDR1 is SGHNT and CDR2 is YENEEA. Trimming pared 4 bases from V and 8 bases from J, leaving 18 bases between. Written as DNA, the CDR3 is TGTGCCAGCAGCTCACGACATTCCTACGCCAAGCCCCAGCATTTT. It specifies CASSSRHSYAKPQHF.

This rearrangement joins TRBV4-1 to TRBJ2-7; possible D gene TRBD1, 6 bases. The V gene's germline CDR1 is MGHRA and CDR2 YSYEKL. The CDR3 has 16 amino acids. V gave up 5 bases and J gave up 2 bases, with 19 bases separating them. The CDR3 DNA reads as TGCGCCAGCAGCAATACAGGGCGGAGAAATCCCTACGAGCAGTACTTC. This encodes CASSNTGRRNPYEQYF.

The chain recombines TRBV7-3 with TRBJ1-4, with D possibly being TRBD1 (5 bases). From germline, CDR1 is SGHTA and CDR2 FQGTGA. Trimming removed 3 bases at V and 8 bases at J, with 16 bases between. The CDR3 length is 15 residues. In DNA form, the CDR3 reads TGTGCCAGCAGCTTGAAGGCAGGGCTAGGGGAAAAACTGTTTTTT. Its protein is CASSLKAGLGEKLFF.

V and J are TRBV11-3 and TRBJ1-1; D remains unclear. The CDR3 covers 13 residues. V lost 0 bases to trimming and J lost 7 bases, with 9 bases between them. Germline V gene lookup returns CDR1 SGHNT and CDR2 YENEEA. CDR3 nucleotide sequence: TGTGCCAGCAGCTTAGAAGAGACAAATGAAGCTTTCTTT. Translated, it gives CASSLEETNEAFF.

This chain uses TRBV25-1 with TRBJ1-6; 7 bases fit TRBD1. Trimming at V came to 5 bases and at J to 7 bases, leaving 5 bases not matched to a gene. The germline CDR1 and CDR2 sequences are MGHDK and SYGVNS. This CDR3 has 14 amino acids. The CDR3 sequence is CASSPGTVNSPLHF. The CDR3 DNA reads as TGTGCCAGCAGTCCAGGGACAGTCAATTCACCCCTCCACTTT.

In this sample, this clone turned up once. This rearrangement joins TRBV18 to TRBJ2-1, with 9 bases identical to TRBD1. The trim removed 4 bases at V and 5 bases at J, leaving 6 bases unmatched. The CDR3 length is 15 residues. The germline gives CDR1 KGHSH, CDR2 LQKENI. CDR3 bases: TGTGCCAGCTCACAGACCGGGACAGGGAACAATGAGCAGTTCTTC. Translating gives CASSQTGTGNNEQFF.